This passage covers 20 T cell receptor beta chains from one sample sequenced in a study of Graves' ophthalmopathy and Graves' hyperthyroidism (dated by TCRdb to 2017 to 2018). Sequenced on an Illumina HiSeq 2000. For repertoire sequencing, the TCR beta CDR3 regions were amplified from RNA transcripts. The first round was an RT-PCR using HTBI primers with the Qiagen OneStep RT-PCR kit, and this first round was followed by a second-round multiplex PCR, then size selection and purification. TCRdb itself trimmed the public reads at Q25 with fastp, ran MiXCR and retained productive beta chains. Each CDR3 protein gets just one entry, which takes the most common genes and DNA from the rows behind it. The sample table holds over a million distinct CDR3 sequences, of which 36% were seen once. More than 9.5% of the sample lies in the top ten. Material for sequencing was peripheral blood or thyroid tissue (not recorded which). The receptors were sampled from an adult man with Graves' hyperthyroidism.

The table lists this clonotype with a count of one. This clone may be a read error of a much larger clone one base away. The chain combines TRBV5-4 with TRBJ2-5, with D possibly TRBD2 on 6 matching bases. This CDR3 has 14 residues. From germline, CDR1 is SGHNT and CDR2 YYREEE (reference sequence). The CDR3 nucleotides read TGTGCCAGCAGCTTGGCGGCCAGTCGGGAGACCCAGTGCTTC. It encodes CASSLAASRETQCF.

This clonotype occurred many times. The V gene is TRBV15, the J gene TRBJ1-6; D is possibly TRBD1 (5 bases). The CDR3 is 13 amino acids. The germline V gene has CDR1 LNHNV and CDR2 YYDKDF (reference sequence). The V end was cut by 3 bases, the J end by 9 bases, with 9 bases between. The CDR3 protein is CATSSRAFSPLHF. In nucleotides, the CDR3 is TGTGCCACCAGCAGCAGGGCTTTTTCACCCCTCCACTTT.

This chain joins TRBV12-3 or TRBV12-4 and TRBJ2-7; perhaps TRBD2 as D (5 bases). The CDR3 has 14 residues. The V end lost 7 bases, the J end lost 2 bases, and 15 bases lay between the germline ends. CDR3 bases: TGTGCCAGCAATCCGACCTGGGAGCCCTACGAGCAGTACTTC. It codes for CASNPTWEPYEQYF.

This clonotype was counted ten times or more. V is TRBV6-5 and J is TRBJ1-2; unclear D gene. Germline values: CDR1 MNHEY, CDR2 SVGAGI. This CDR3 spans 14 amino acids. V shed 5 bases and J shed 4 bases, with 14 bases lying between them. CDR3 loop: CASSEDYKTYGYTF. The CDR3 DNA reads TGTGCCAGCAGTGAAGACTACAAGACCTATGGCTACACCTTC.

The chain has TRBV10-3 and TRBJ2-5; D gene ambiguous. V was pared by 3 bases and J by 5 bases, with 13 bases between. Germline V gene sequence: CDR1 ENHRY, CDR2 SYGVKD. The CDR3 has 14 amino acids. The CDR3 coding sequence is TGTGCCATCAGTGACGGAAACACCGGGGAGACCCAGTACTTC. It encodes CAISDGNTGETQYF.

This clonotype was recorded many times. This chain links TRBV7-2 with TRBJ1-5; 7 positions agree with TRBD1. After removal of 1 base from V and 6 bases from J, the junction contained 9 bases not matched to a gene. Germline CDR1 is SGHTA and CDR2 is FQGNSA. The CDR3 sequence is 16 residues long. The chain's CDR3 is CASSLGTGVSSQPQHF. CDR3 bases: TGTGCCAGCAGCTTAGGAACAGGGGTTTCAAGTCAGCCCCAGCATTTT.

Notes on this clonotype: A much larger clone sits a single nucleotide away, making a read error possible. The CDR3 DNA follows: TGCAGTGCTAGAGATCGCGCTAGCGGGGAACAGTGGGAGACCCAGTACTTC. Translating gives CSARDRASGEQWETQYF. The V call is TRBV20-1, the J call TRBJ2-5; 9 nucleotides align to TRBD2. This CDR3 is built from 17 residues. Germline loops: CDR1 DFQATT, CDR2 SNEGSKA (reference sequence). V trimming: 0 bases; J trimming: 5 bases; junction bases outside the gene matches: 13.

J is TRBJ1-3 and V is TRBV7-9, with D perhaps matching TRBD1 (6 bases). Trimming pared 1 base from V and 7 bases from J, leaving 11 bases between. The CDR3 is 14 amino acids. Germline CDR1 reads SEHNR; CDR2 reads FQNEAQ (reference sequence). The CDR3 loop reads CASSLEDSMNTIYF. CDR3 nucleotides: TGTGCCAGCAGCTTAGAGGACAGCATGAACACCATATATTTT. Complete variable domain (other parts from reference TRBV7-9 and TRBJ1-3): DTGVSQNPRHKITKRGQNVTFRCDPISEHNRLYWYRQTLGQGPEFLTYFQNEAQLEKSRLLSDRFSAERPKGSFSTLEIQRTEQGDSAMYLCASSLEDSMNTIYFGEGSWLTVV.

This clonotype was seen repeatedly, ten times or more. The V call is TRBV29-1, the J call TRBJ2-2; the D is unclear. V lost 4 bases and J lost 0, with 6 bases in between. The CDR3 is 13 amino acids. Germline-derived CDR1 and CDR2 are SQVTM and ANQGSEA. The CDR3 is CSVGSTNTGELFF. In nucleotides, the CDR3 is TGCAGCGTTGGGTCCACGAACACCGGGGAGCTGTTTTTT.

V is TRBV24-1 and J is TRBJ1-2; D call uncertain. This CDR3 is 11 amino acids long. V was clipped by 7 bases and J by 8 bases, with 10 bases between them. CDR1 is KGHDR and CDR2 is SFDVKD in the germline V gene. Here the CDR3 DNA reads TGTGCCACCAGATCCCGAGGGGGCTACACCTTC. It translates to CATRSRGGYTF.

In this sample, this clonotype turned up many times. The V gene is TRBV24-1, the J gene TRBJ2-7, with unresolved D. The germline V gene has CDR1 KGHDR and CDR2 SFDVKD. The CDR3 sequence is 13 residues long. V was shortened by 4 bases and J by 3 bases, with 9 bases between the two germline ends. The CDR3 DNA is TGTGCCACCAGTGACTCAGACAACTACGAGCAGTACTTC. Translated, it gives CATSDSDNYEQYF.

This clonotype was detected ten times or more. This chain joins TRBV4-3 and TRBJ2-7; possible D gene TRBD2, 5 bases. With 0 bases removed from V and 6 bases from J, the gap between germline ends came to 12 bases. Germline V gene data show CDR1 as LGHNA and CDR2 as YSLEER. The CDR3 runs 14 residues. CDR3 protein: CASSQDPEGSEQYF. The CDR3 DNA reads as TGCGCCAGCAGCCAAGACCCAGAGGGAAGCGAGCAGTACTTC.

The chain uses TRBV11-2 and TRBJ2-5; TRBD2 agrees at 9 bases. The CDR3 runs to 16 residues. The V gene's germline CDR1 is SGHAT and CDR2 FQNNGV. J gave up 6 bases and V 4 bases, and 12 bases lay outside the gene matches. The CDR3 here is CASSSPEAGGPKTQYF. DNA of the CDR3: TGTGCCAGCAGCTCACCGGAAGCGGGAGGACCCAAGACCCAGTACTTC. Using reference TRBV11-2 and TRBJ2-5 for the parts outside the CDR3, the full variable domain is EAGVAQSPRYKIIEKRQSVAFWCNPISGHATLYWYQQILGQGPKLLIQFQNNGVVDDSQLPKDRFSAERLKGVDSTLKIQPAKLEDSAVYLCASSSPEAGGPKTQYFGPGTRLLVL.

This clonotype was seen only a few times. A much larger clone sits a single nucleotide away, making a read error possible. Here the CDR3 reads CANSLGGSGSETQYF. CDR3 coding DNA: TGTGCCAACAGCTTAGGGGGTAGCGGGAGTGAGACCCAGTACTTC. V usage is TRBV7-9 and J usage is TRBJ2-5; TRBD2 matches 9 bases. CDR3 length: 15 residues. Germline CDR1 reads SEHNR; CDR2 reads FQNEAQ (reference sequence). Combining the CDR3 with reference TRBV7-9 and TRBJ2-5 gives the whole variable domain DTGVSQNPRHKITKRGQNVTFRCDPISEHNRLYWYRQTLGQGPEFLTYFQNEAQLEKSRLLSDRFSAERPKGSFSTLEIQRTEQGDSAMYLCANSLGGSGSETQYFGPGTRLLVL.

The chain uses TRBV7-9 and TRBJ2-7; TRBD1 aligns across 10 bases. This CDR3 is built from 15 residues. Germline V gene sequence: CDR1 SEHNR, CDR2 FQNEAQ (reference sequence). Trimming cost V 4 bases and J 3 bases; bases outside gene matches: 6. CDR3 sequence (DNA): TGTGCCAGCAGCTCCGACAGGGGGCTACTCTACGAGCAGTACTTC. Encoded protein: CASSSDRGLLYEQYF.

The chain employs TRBV5-4 and TRBJ1-2; possibly TRBD1 for D (6 bases). CDR3 length: 15 residues. Trimming took 4 bases from V and 0 from J, leaving 13 bases between them. Germline V lookup: CDR1 SGHNT, CDR2 YYREEE (reference sequence). CDR3 sequence reads: CASSLGGPANYGYTF. The DNA of the CDR3 is TGTGCCAGCAGCCTCGGGGGCCCAGCTAACTATGGCTACACCTTC.

This clonotype was observed many times. The J gene is TRBJ2-5, the V gene TRBV2; 9 bases are a match to TRBD2. The CDR3 length is 14 residues. The trim removed 7 bases at V and 1 base at J, leaving 4 bases unmatched. Germline V gene data show CDR1 as SNHLY and CDR2 as FYNNEI. DNA of the CDR3: TGTGCCAGCATAAGTAGCGGGGGCCAAGAGACCCAGTACTTC. This encodes CASISSGGQETQYF.

The chain recombines TRBV29-1 with TRBJ1-5; no definite D call. The germline gives CDR1 SQVTM, CDR2 ANQGSEA. V lost 7 bases and J lost 4, with 11 bases in between. This CDR3 contains 12 residues. CDR3 sequence reads: CSAQQGNQPQHF. DNA of the CDR3: TGCAGCGCGCAACAAGGGAATCAGCCCCAGCATTTT.

This clonotype was seen many times. The genes are TRBV12-3 or TRBV12-4 and TRBJ1-2, with unresolved D. The CDR3 totals 12 residues. V was clipped by 8 bases and J by 8 bases, with 15 bases between them. DNA of the CDR3: TGTGCCAGCGGACCCAGTGCTTCGGGCTACACCTTC. Amino acids: CASGPSASGYTF.

This clonotype was seen many times. The J gene is TRBJ2-2, the V gene TRBV24-1; no firm D call. The V gene's germline CDR1 is KGHDR and CDR2 SFDVKD. This CDR3 comprises 14 residues. Deletions cut 4 bases from V and 3 bases from J, with 8 bases between. The CDR3 protein is CATSDPNYTGELFF. The CDR3 DNA follows: TGTGCCACCAGTGACCCAAATTACACCGGGGAGCTGTTTTTT.